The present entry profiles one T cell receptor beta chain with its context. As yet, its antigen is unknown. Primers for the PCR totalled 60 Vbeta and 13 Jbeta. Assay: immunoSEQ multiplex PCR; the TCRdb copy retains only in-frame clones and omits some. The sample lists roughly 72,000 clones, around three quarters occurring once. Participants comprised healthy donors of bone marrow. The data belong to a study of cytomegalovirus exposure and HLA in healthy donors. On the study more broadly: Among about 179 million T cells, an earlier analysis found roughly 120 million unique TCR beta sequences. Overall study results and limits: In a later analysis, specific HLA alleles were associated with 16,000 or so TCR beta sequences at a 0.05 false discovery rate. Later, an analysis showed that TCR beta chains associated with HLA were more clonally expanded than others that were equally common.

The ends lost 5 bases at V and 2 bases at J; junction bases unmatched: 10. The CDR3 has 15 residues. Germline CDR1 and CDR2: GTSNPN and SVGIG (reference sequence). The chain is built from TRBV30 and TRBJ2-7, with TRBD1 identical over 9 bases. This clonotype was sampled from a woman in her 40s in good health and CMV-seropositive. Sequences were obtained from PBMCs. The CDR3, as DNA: TGTGCCTGGGGAAAAGCCGGACAGGGGACCTACGAGCAGTACTTC. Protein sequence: CAWGKAGQGTYEQYF.